The 16 T cell receptor beta chains in this list originate from one sample, sequenced in a study of shared clonotypes between healthy human individuals. Some clones are missing from TCRdb's copy, which holds only in-frame ones; the method was immunoSEQ multiplex PCR. The sample shows some 530,000 clones, 81% of them seen only once. The sequenced sample was PBMCs. The receptor source for this set is a woman between 40 and 50 years old in good health. Some clones in this sample may be carry-over from other donors' samples.

This clone was counted many times. Additional DNA sequences in this sample encode the identical CDR3. The chain links TRBV19 to TRBJ2-7, with a weak D call TRBD2 (6 bases). Germline assignment: CDR1 LNHDA and CDR2 SQIVND (reference sequence). This CDR3 has 16 amino acids. The ends were cut back, 6 bases at V and 4 bases at J, with 22 bases in the middle. The DNA for the CDR3 is TGTGCCAGTAGCAGCGCCGGGACTCCTACGACTTACGAGCAGTACTTC. Translated: CASSSAGTPTTYEQYF. Looking up the rest from reference TRBV19 and TRBJ2-7 gives the full variable domain: DGGITQSPKYLFRKEGQNVTLSCEQNLNHDAMYWYRQDPGQGLRLIYYSQIVNDFQKGDIAEGYSVSREKKESFPLTVTSAQKNPTAFYLCASSSAGTPTTYEQYFGPGTRLTVT.

The chain uses TRBV19 and TRBJ2-3, with 10 bases fitting TRBD1. V shed 6 bases and J 2 bases; nucleotides not matched to a gene: 8. The CDR3 has 16 amino acids. Germline V gene data show CDR1 as LNHDA and CDR2 as SQIVND (reference sequence). CDR3 protein: CASRPLGQGFTDTQYF. CDR3 DNA: TGTGCCAGTAGACCCCTGGGACAGGGGTTCACAGATACGCAGTATTTT.

Comment on this clone: A far more abundant clone sits one base away, making this likely a read error. This same CDR3 is encoded by further DNA sequences in the sample. CDR3 protein: CASSVSTDSSYEQYF. CDR3 DNA: TGTGCTAGCAGCGTCTCTACGGACTCATCCTACGAGCAGTACTTC. The chain recombines TRBV6-5 with TRBJ2-5; D might be TRBD2 (5 bases). The better agreement between TRBJ2-7 and the DNA end casts doubt on the J call. The germline V gene has CDR1 MNHEY and CDR2 SVGAGI. This CDR3 has 15 residues.

The chain carries TRBV10-3 and TRBJ2-7, with 7 bases that match TRBD1. V dropped 10 bases and J dropped 2; count of bases not matched to a gene: 11. CDR3 size: 14 residues. Germline V gives CDR1 ENHRY, CDR2 SYGVKD. In DNA, the CDR3 is TGTGCCACCAACGACGGACAGGTTCCCTACGAGCAGTACTTC. Translated: CATNDGQVPYEQYF.

With regard to this clone: One base separates it from a far larger clone, so it is likely a read error. The rearrangement links TRBV7-8 to TRBJ2-7; D uncertain. Germline V gene sequence: CDR1 SGHVS, CDR2 FQNEAQ. The CDR3 extends over 13 amino acids. This chain's CDR3 is CANSLAPYYEQYF. As DNA, the CDR3 is TGTGCCAACAGCTTAGCCCCATACTACGAGCAGTACTTC. Together with reference TRBV7-8 and TRBJ2-7, the CDR3 gives the full variable domain: GAGVSQSPRYKVAKRGQDVALRCDPISGHVSLFWYQQALGQGPEFLTYFQNEAQLDKSGLPSDRFFAERPEGSVSTLKIQRTQQEDSAVYLCANSLAPYYEQYFGPGTRLTVT.

The chain uses TRBV9 and TRBJ2-7; the D gene could be TRBD1 or TRBD2 (5 bases each). Trimming left V 4 bases short and J 6 bases short, with 17 bases between. The germline CDR1 and CDR2 sequences are SGDLS and YYNGEE. The CDR3 contains 14 residues. CDR3 sequence reads: CASSPRGGKGEQYF. In nucleotides, the CDR3 is TGTGCCAGCAGCCCACGTGGGGGTAAAGGCGAGCAGTACTTC.

On this clone: The CDR3 does not close with the conserved phenylalanine or tryptophan, likely indicating a read error. The V and J genes are TRBV30 and TRBJ1-2; D perhaps matches TRBD1 (5 bases). The CDR3 contains 13 residues. Per germline, CDR1 GTSNPN and CDR2 SVGIG (reference sequence). The CDR3 sequence is CARSVIGTQGYTL. Here the CDR3 DNA reads TGTGCCCGGAGTGTAATAGGGACGCAAGGCTACACCCTC.

This chain joins TRBV2 and TRBJ2-1, with D perhaps TRBD2 (5 bases). CDR3 length: 17 amino acids. The V and J ends lost 6 bases and 1 base respectively, with 19 bases between them. The V gene's germline CDR1 is SNHLY and CDR2 FYNNEI. The DNA of the CDR3 is TGTGCCAGCAGCGGATCCCAGCTAGCACCATCCTACAATGAGCAGTTCTTC. It translates to CASSGSQLAPSYNEQFF.

The chain has TRBV10-3 and TRBJ2-7, with a weak D call TRBD1 (6 bases). CDR1 is ENHRY and CDR2 is SYGVKD in the germline V gene. The ends were cut back, 4 bases at V and 3 bases at J, with 10 bases in the middle. The length of the CDR3 is 13 residues. CDR3 amino acids: CAISGTEGYEQYF. CDR3 nucleotide sequence: TGTGCCATCAGTGGGACAGAAGGCTACGAGCAGTACTTC.

Details on this clone: With a far larger clone one base away, a read error is the likely cause. The rearrangement joins TRBV28 to TRBJ2-7; a possible D gene is TRBD2 (6 bases). CDR3 size: 14 residues. The germline gives CDR1 MDHEN, CDR2 SYDVKM. CDR3 amino acids: CASSLGLMFYGQYF. The CDR3 region has the DNA TGTGCCAGCAGTTTGGGACTTATGTTTTACGGGCAGTACTTC.

This chain links TRBV28 with TRBJ2-4; 8 positions match TRBD1. Looked up from germline, CDR1 is MDHEN and CDR2 is SYDVKM. This CDR3 is built from 16 residues. The CDR3, as DNA: TGTGCTAACAGTTTATACCAGGGGGCTGGCAAAAACATTCAGTACTTC. It specifies CANSLYQGAGKNIQYF.

The J gene is TRBJ2-7, the V gene TRBV5-1; perhaps D is TRBD1 or TRBD2 (5 bases each). This CDR3 has 16 residues. The V end was cut by 0 bases, the J end by 7 bases, with 20 bases between. Germline lookup yields CDR1 SGHRS and CDR2 YFSETQ. The chain's CDR3 is CASSLASGPPSGEQYF. In DNA form, the CDR3 reads TGCGCCAGCAGCTTGGCATCGGGGCCCCCATCGGGGGAGCAGTACTTC.

CDR3 bases: TGTGCCACCAGCAGAGAACGGGCGGCCTCTGGAAACACCATATATTTT. It translates to CATSRERAASGNTIYF. This sequence joins TRBV15 and TRBJ1-3; D is ambiguous. The V end lost 0 bases, the J end lost 0 bases, and 9 bases lay between the germline ends. CDR3 size: 16 residues. CDR1 LNHNV and CDR2 YYDKDF come from the germline V gene (reference sequence).

This sequence joins TRBV9 and TRBJ2-3; the D gene is possibly TRBD2 (6 bases). Germline V gene sequence: CDR1 SGDLS, CDR2 YYNGEE. Deletions cut 3 bases from V and 2 bases from J, with 16 bases between. CDR3 length: 16 amino acids. The DNA for the CDR3 is TGTGCCAGCAGCGGGTTGGGGGGAGGAGCCACAGATACGCAGTATTTT. It is translated as CASSGLGGGATDTQYF.

The rearrangement uses TRBV7-9 and TRBJ1-1, with D tentatively TRBD1 (5 bases). The CDR3 is made up of 15 amino acids. The V gene's germline CDR1 is SEHNR and CDR2 FQNEAQ (reference sequence). The V gene lost 3 bases and the J gene lost 2 bases, with 13 bases spanning the gap. The CDR3 region has the DNA TGTGCCAGCAGCTTCCTAGTGGGGCGTAACACTGAAGCTTTCTTT. Amino acids: CASSFLVGRNTEAFF.

CDR3 amino acids: CASSLSWSPDNEQFF. In DNA, the CDR3 is TGTGCCAGCAGCCTAAGCTGGTCCCCGGACAATGAGCAGTTCTTC. The genes are TRBV5-4 and TRBJ2-1, with D hard to call. Per germline, CDR1 SGHNT and CDR2 YYREEE (reference sequence). The CDR3 has 15 residues. The ends were cut back, 4 bases at V and 5 bases at J, with 16 bases in the middle. The full variable domain, completed using reference TRBV5-4 and TRBJ2-1, is ETGVTQSPTHLIKTRGQQVTLRCSSQSGHNTVSWYQQALGQGPQFIFQYYREEENGRGNFPPRFSGLQFPNYSSELNVNALELDDSALYLCASSLSWSPDNEQFFGPGTRLTVL.